This TCR beta chain was sequenced during a study of blood T cell repertoires in COVID-19. Study background: The United States, Italy and Spain were the sources of the acute and convalescent COVID-19 samples. The analysed material was cDNA or gDNA that came from T cells, B-cell-depleted T cells, or PBMCs.

There are 13 residues in the CDR3. Trimming cost V 8 bases and J 1 base, with 10 bases left between them. In the authors' workflow: It was from reference gene primer amplification that nucleated cell counts were estimated. The data were produced by immunoSEQ multiplex PCR, yet TCRdb's version contains in-frame clones alone and is incomplete. The V and J calls and clone size come from that table; D and trimming were worked out from the DNA. The sample gives around 200,000 clones, 80% to 90% of which show up once; 0.65% to 0.85% is in the top ten. This sequence joins TRBV12-3 or TRBV12-4 and TRBJ2-3; a weak D match, TRBD2 (7 bases). The source material was peripheral blood. This clonotype was obtained from a man aged 40-49 years with acute or convalescent COVID-19. CDR3 amino acids: CASGGAGTDTQYF. In nucleotides, the CDR3 is TGTGCCAGCGGGGGGGCGGGCACAGATACGCAGTATTTT.